Listed below are T cell receptor beta chains from one sample, sequenced in a study of T cells after yellow fever vaccination. TCRdb reprocessed the 5' RACE reads with MiXCR, giving one entry per CDR3 protein. The repertoire has under 550,000 distinct CDR3 sequences, roughly 22% of them found once; the top ten carry around 16%. This sample comprised PBMCs, obtained approximately 20 days after the first yellow fever vaccination. Source of these receptors: a man younger than 30 who received the YFV17D yellow fever vaccine. CDR3s include the opening cysteine and the closing phenylalanine or tryptophan. Each record gives: D gene, J gene, clone size, V gene, CDR3 DNA, CDR3 protein. A D gene is named only where the DNA matches it firmly. Size tells how often a clone was seen (once, few, many) or the class of an expanded clone, and some rows leave it out.

D gene: TRBD1; J gene: TRBJ2-1; clone size: -; V gene: TRBV29-1; CDR3 DNA: TGCAGCGTTGACGGGACAGCCGCCTACAATGAGCAGTTCTTC; CDR3 protein: CSVDGTAAYNEQFF
D gene: -; J gene: TRBJ1-2; clone size: -; V gene: TRBV20-1; CDR3 DNA: TGCAGTGCTAGCCCGTACCTCGACGGGGACTATGGCTACACCTTC; CDR3 protein: CSASPYLDGDYGYTF
D gene: -; J gene: TRBJ2-3; clone size: -; V gene: TRBV10-3; CDR3 DNA: TGTGCCATCAGTGAGAGGGAAGGGGATACGCAGTATTTT; CDR3 protein: CAISEREGDTQYF
D gene: -; J gene: TRBJ1-6; clone size: -; V gene: TRBV3-1; CDR3 DNA: TGTGCCAGCAGTCGAGGGGACCTTCAACATTCACCCCTCCACTTT; CDR3 protein: CASSRGDLQHSPLHF
D gene: -; J gene: TRBJ1-6; clone size: -; V gene: TRBV20-1; CDR3 DNA: TGCAGTGCTTCGGACGGACGTAATTCACCCCTCCACTTT; CDR3 protein: CSASDGRNSPLHF
D gene: -; J gene: TRBJ1-1; clone size: many; V gene: TRBV9; CDR3 DNA: TGTGCCAGCAGTGAGGGGGGGAACACTGAAGCTTTCTTT; CDR3 protein: CASSEGGNTEAFF
D gene: -; J gene: TRBJ2-1; clone size: -; V gene: TRBV11-2; CDR3 DNA: TGTGCCAGCAGCTCCCACCGGGACCACCGACGAGTGGGTGAGCAGTTCTTC; CDR3 protein: CASSSHRDHRRVGEQFF
D gene: -; J gene: TRBJ1-1; clone size: -; V gene: TRBV6-2/TRBV6-3; CDR3 DNA: TGTGCCAGCAGCCCCACGAGGGAGGTCACTGAAGCTTTCTTT; CDR3 protein: CASSPTREVTEAFF
D gene: -; J gene: TRBJ1-1; clone size: many; V gene: TRBV20-1; CDR3 DNA: TGCAGTGCTCTCGGCGGGAACACTGAAGCTTTCTTT; CDR3 protein: CSALGGNTEAFF
D gene: TRBD1; J gene: TRBJ2-5; clone size: -; V gene: TRBV24-1; CDR3 DNA: TGTGCCACCAGTGACCCGGGACAGCAAGAGACCCAGTACTTC; CDR3 protein: CATSDPGQQETQYF
D gene: -; J gene: TRBJ1-2; clone size: -; V gene: TRBV10-3; CDR3 DNA: TGTGCCATCAATCAGGGGCGGGATGGCTACACCTTC; CDR3 protein: CAINQGRDGYTF
D gene: TRBD2; J gene: TRBJ2-1; clone size: -; V gene: TRBV20-1; CDR3 DNA: TGCAGTGCTTCAGAGCGGGGGGAACAGGTCTTC; CDR3 protein: CSASERGEQVF
D gene: -; J gene: TRBJ1-1; clone size: few; V gene: TRBV7-9; CDR3 DNA: TGTGCCAGCAGCCCGAGGACCGATCCGAGAACAGCTTTCTTT; CDR3 protein: CASSPRTDPRTAFF
D gene: -; J gene: TRBJ1-5; clone size: few; V gene: TRBV4-1; CDR3 DNA: TGCGCCAGCAGCCAAGAAAACCCGGGTCAGCCCCAGCATTTT; CDR3 protein: CASSQENPGQPQHF
D gene: -; J gene: TRBJ2-7; clone size: few; V gene: TRBV11-2; CDR3 DNA: TGTGCCAGCAGCTCCCATACCCCTCTATACGAGCAGTACTTC; CDR3 protein: CASSSHTPLYEQYF
D gene: -; J gene: TRBJ2-3; clone size: few; V gene: TRBV3-1; CDR3 DNA: TGTGCCAGCACCCCCTTCGGCACAGATACGCAGTATTTT; CDR3 protein: CASTPFGTDTQYF